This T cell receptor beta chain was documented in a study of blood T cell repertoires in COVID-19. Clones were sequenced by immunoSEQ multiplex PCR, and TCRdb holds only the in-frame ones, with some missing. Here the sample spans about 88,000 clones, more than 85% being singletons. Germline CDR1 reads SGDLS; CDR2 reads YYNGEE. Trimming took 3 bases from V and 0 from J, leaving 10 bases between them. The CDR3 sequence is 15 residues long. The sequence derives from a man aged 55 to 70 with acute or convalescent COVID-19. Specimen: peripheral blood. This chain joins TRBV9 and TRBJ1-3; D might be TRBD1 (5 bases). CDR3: CASSGQRTSGNTIYF. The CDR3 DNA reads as TGTGCCAGCAGCGGACAGCGAACCTCTGGAAACACCATATATTTT.